This T cell receptor beta chain was identified in a study of blood T cell repertoires in COVID-19. The germline CDR1 and CDR2 sequences are LNHDA and SQIVND (reference sequence). This CDR3 has 13 amino acids. Trimming pared 6 bases from V and 7 bases from J, leaving 15 bases between. As processed by the authors: It was from reference gene primer amplification that nucleated cell counts were estimated. Here immunoSEQ multiplex PCR was the method, and the copy in TCRdb shows in-frame clones only, minus some. V and J calls and clone size come straight from that table; D and trimming were deduced from the DNA. The sample lists 30,000 to 40,000 clones, about 86% occurring once.

The sequencing sample was made of peripheral blood. This receptor was obtained from a woman at least 80 years old with active or convalescent COVID-19. The chain has TRBV19 and TRBJ2-5; D possibly corresponds to TRBD1 (6 bases). The CDR3, as DNA: TGTGCCAGTAGCCCGGGGCAGGGGTCGACCCAGTACTTC. The encoded protein is CASSPGQGSTQYF.